This T cell receptor beta chain was retrieved from a study of cytomegalovirus exposure and HLA in healthy donors. Study outcomes and limitations: Specificity of a few CMV-associated chains for CMV antigens was verified in vitro.

Germline CDR1 reads LGHNA; CDR2 reads YNFKEQ. CDR3 length: 15 amino acids. V was shortened by 3 bases and J by 4 bases, with 15 bases between the two germline ends. PCR was performed using 60 Vbeta and 13 Jbeta primers. This table comes from immunoSEQ multiplex PCR, and its TCRdb copy is limited to in-frame clones, with some not included. The sample contains under 200,000 clones, more than 60% of which appear only once. About this clone: Antigen: not known.

The sequenced sample consisted of PBMCs. The sequence was obtained from a woman in her forties in good health and CMV-seropositive. The chain is built from TRBV4-2 and TRBJ1-2; D unresolved. Here the CDR3 DNA reads TGTGCCAGCAGCCAGCCAGGAGGGCTGATCTATGGCTACACCTTC. Translating it yields CASSQPGGLIYGYTF.